This note documents a single T cell receptor beta chain sequence. The antigen is undetermined. Measured with immunoSEQ multiplex PCR; TCRdb has only the in-frame clones, and not every one. The sample includes 150,000 to 200,000 clones, about 90% of them seen just once. This entry belongs to a study of T cell responses to AZD1222 COVID-19 vaccine. The CDR3 consists of 16 residues. Looked up from germline, CDR1 is LGHDT and CDR2 is YNNKEL (reference sequence). The V and J ends lost 4 bases and 2 bases, in that order; junction bases with no gene match: 5. Study results and limitations: The span of vaccine-associated CD4 TCRs extended across spike, with dominance at 160-218 and 743-854. Repertoires were collected only later (after the peak T cell response had occurred). Close to half of spike-specific TCRs reportedly recognize unmutated variant regions.

Source: peripheral blood, taken on day 0 of AZD1222 vaccination. This TCR was recovered from an adult in good health. The V gene is TRBV3-1 (or the pseudogene TRBV3-2), the J gene TRBJ2-3; 11 bases fit TRBD2. CDR3 sequence: CASSLTSGGSTDTQYF. The CDR3 DNA reads as TGTGCCAGCAGCCTAACTAGCGGGGGATCCACAGATACGCAGTATTTT.